This record concerns one TCR beta chain sequence. This specimen comes from a study of shared T cell receptors in the human thymus. Sequenced by immunoSEQ multiplex PCR; TCRdb stores in-frame clones only, minus some. The sample has 630,000 or so clones, around 87% seen once; the top ten hold just under 0.0095%. These data were also reused for a study on human thymus T cells. In that study: Resections from corrective heart surgery supplied the thymus tissue. Thymic as well as blood repertoires seemed to favor certain V and J genes unevenly.

This TCR was recovered from a boy under two years old with a congenital heart defect. The sample was thymocytes.

The CDR3 DNA sequence: TGTGCCAGCAGTTACTCCTGGCGGAACTATGGCTACACCTTC. Amino acid sequence: CASSYSWRNYGYTF. The chain is built from TRBV6-5 and TRBJ1-2; no clear D gene. From germline, CDR1 is MNHEY and CDR2 SVGAGI. The CDR3 runs to 14 residues. Trimming pared 0 bases from V and 2 bases from J, leaving 7 bases between.